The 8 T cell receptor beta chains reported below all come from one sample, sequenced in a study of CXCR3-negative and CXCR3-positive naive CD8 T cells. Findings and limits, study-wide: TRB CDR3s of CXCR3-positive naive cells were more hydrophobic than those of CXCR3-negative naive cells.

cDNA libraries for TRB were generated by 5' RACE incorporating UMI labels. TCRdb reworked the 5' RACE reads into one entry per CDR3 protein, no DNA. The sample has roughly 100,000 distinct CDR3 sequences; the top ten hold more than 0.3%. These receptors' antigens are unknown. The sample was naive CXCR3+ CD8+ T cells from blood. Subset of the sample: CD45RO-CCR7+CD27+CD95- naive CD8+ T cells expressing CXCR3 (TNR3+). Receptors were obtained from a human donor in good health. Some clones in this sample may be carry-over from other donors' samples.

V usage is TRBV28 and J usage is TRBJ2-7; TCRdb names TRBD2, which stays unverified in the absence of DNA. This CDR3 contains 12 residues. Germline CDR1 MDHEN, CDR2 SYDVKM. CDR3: CASRTGAAEQYF. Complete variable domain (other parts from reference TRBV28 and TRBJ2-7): DVKVTQSSRYLVKRTGEKVFLECVQDMDHENMFWYRQDPGLGLRLIYFSYDVKMKEKGDIPEGYSVSREKKERFSLILESASTNQTSMYLCASRTGAAEQYFGPGTRLTVT.

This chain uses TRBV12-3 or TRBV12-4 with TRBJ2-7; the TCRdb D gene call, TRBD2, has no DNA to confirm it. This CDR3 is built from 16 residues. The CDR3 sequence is CASSLAGEASGYEQYF.

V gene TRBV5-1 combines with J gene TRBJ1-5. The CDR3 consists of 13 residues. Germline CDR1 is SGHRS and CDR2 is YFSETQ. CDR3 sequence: CASSSYTGQPQHF.

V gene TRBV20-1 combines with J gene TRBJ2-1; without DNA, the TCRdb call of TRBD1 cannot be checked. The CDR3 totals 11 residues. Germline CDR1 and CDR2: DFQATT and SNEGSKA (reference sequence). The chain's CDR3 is CSARVGTEQFF.

CDR3 region: CASSDLRTVNEKLFF. J is TRBJ1-4 and V is TRBV25-1; TCRdb reports TRBD1, a call that lacks DNA to check it against. The CDR3 sequence is 15 residues long. CDR1 and CDR2 (germline): MGHDK, SYGVNS.

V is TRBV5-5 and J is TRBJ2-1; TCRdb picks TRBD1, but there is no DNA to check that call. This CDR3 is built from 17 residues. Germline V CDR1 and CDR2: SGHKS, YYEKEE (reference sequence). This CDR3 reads CASSSLPGVLHHNEQFF.

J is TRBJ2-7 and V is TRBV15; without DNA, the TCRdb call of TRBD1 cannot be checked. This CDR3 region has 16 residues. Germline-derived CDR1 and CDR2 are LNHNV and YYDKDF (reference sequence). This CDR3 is CATSKGPPDRAYEQYF.

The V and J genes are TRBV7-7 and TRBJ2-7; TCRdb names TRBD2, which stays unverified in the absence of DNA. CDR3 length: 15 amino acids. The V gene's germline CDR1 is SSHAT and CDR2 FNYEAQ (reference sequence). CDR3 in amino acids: CASSLEAGLSYEQYF. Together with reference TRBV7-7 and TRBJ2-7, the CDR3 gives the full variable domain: GAGVSQSPRYKVTKRGQDVTLRCDPISSHATLYWYQQALGQGPEFLTYFNYEAQPDKSGLPSDRFSAERPEGSISTLTIQRTEQRDSAMYRCASSLEAGLSYEQYFGPGTRLTVT.